Given below is one T cell receptor (beta chain) in context. What it binds is unknown. Trimming cost V 4 bases and J 0 bases, with 16 bases left between them. CDR3 length equals 17 residues. Per germline, CDR1 MNHNS and CDR2 SASEGT. Clones were sequenced by immunoSEQ multiplex PCR, and TCRdb holds only the in-frame ones, with some missing. The sample carries fewer than 75,000 clones, roughly 89% recorded once. The sample belongs to a study of OX40 agonist ivuxolimab in advanced cancers. Regarding the study as a whole: With doses of 0.1-3.0 mg/kg, partial responders showed among the lowest clonal expansion.

Samples were taken at baseline and on day 1 of cycles 4 and 7. The source is an adult with an advanced solid tumor such as melanoma, head and neck, liver or kidney cancer. Source: CD4+ or CD8+ T cells sorted from blood, taken in a trial of the OX40 agonist ivuxolimab. The chain recombines TRBV6-1 with TRBJ2-1; either TRBD1 or TRBD2 may fit D (5 bases each). In DNA, the CDR3 is TGTGCCAGCAGTGGGGGGATCGGAATCCACTCCTACAATGAGCAGTTCTTC. This sequence encodes CASSGGIGIHSYNEQFF.